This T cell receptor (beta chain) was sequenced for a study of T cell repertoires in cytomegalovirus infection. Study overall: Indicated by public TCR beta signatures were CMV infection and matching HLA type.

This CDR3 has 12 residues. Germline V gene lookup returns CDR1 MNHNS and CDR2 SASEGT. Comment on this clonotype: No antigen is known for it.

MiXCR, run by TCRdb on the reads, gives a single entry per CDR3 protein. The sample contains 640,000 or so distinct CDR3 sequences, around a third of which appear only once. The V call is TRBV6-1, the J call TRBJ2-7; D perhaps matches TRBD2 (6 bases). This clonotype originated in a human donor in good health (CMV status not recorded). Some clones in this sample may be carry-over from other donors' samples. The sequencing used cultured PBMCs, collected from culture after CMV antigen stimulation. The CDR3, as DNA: TGTGCTTCCCAGTGGGGGGTCTACGAGCAGTACTTC. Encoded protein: CASQWGVYEQYF.